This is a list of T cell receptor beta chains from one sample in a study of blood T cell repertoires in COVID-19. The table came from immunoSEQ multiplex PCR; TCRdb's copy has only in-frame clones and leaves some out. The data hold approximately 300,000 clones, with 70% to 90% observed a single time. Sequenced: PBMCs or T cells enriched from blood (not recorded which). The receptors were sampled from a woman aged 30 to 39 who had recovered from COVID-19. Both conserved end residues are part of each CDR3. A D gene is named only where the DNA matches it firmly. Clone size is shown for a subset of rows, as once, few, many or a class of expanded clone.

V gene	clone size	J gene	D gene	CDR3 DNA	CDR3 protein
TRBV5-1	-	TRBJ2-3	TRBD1	TGCGCCAGCAGCTGGGGCCGGGACAGGATCACAGATACGCAGTATTTT	CASSWGRDRITDTQYF
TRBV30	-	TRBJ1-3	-	TGTGCCTGGAGCCAGGGCACCTCTGGAAACACCATATATTTT	CAWSQGTSGNTIYF
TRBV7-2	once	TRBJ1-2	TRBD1	TGTGCCAGCAGCTTAGAAAGACAGGGCCCCTATGGCTACACCTTC	CASSLERQGPYGYTF
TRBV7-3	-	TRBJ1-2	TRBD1	TGTGCCAGCAGCGGGACAGGGGCCCAGGGCTACACCTTC	CASSGTGAQGYTF
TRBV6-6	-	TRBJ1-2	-	TGTGCCACCCATGGGGCAGGGGTCTATGGCTACACCTTC	CATHGAGVYGYTF
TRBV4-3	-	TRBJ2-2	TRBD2	TGCGCCAGCAGCCAAGGGACTAGCGGTCTCACCGGGGAGCTGTTTTTT	CASSQGTSGLTGELFF
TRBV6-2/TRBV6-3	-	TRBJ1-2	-	TGTGCCAGCAGCCGCGCTCCGGGACAACCCTATGGCTACACCTTC	CASSRAPGQPYGYTF
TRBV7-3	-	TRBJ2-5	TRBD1	TGTGCCAGCAGCCCCGGGACAGGGGGCGAGACCCAGTACTTC	CASSPGTGGETQYF
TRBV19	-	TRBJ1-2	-	TGTGCCAGTGGACTGGGAGCTAACTATGGCTACACCTTC	CASGLGANYGYTF
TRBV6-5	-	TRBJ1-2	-	TGTGCCAGCAGTCCCTACAGGGAGGGCTACACCTTC	CASSPYREGYTF
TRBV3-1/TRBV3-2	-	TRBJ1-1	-	TGTGCCAGCAGCCAAAGGAGGAACACTGAAGCTTTCTTT	CASSQRRNTEAFF
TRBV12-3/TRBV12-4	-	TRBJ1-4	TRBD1	TGTGCCAGCAGTAGCGACAGGGTTGAAAAACTGTTTTTT	CASSSDRVEKLFF
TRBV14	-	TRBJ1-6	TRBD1	TGTGCCAGCAGCCACCTAAGGGACCGGGGACAGGGGTCACCCCTCCACTTT	CASSHLRDRGQGSPLHF
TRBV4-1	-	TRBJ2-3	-	TGCGCCAGCAGCCAAGTTATAGATACGCAGTATTTT	CASSQVIDTQYF
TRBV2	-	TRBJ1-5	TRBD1	TGTGCCAGCAGTATGCGACAGGGGCAGAGCAATCAGCCCCAGCATTTT	CASSMRQGQSNQPQHF
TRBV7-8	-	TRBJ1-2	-	TGTGCCAGCAGCTTCGGTTGGAGGGATGGCTACACCTTC	CASSFGWRDGYTF
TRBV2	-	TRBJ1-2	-	TGTGCCAGCAGTGTGAATAGGGGCGCGAACTATGGCTACACCTTC	CASSVNRGANYGYTF
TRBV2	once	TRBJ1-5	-	TGTGCCAGCAGTGATGGGGGACTTATTAGCAATCAGCCCCAGCATTTT	CASSDGGLISNQPQHF
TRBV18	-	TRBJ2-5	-	TGTGCCAGCTCAACAGACAGAAACCCCTCGGGGACCCAGTACTTC	CASSTDRNPSGTQYF
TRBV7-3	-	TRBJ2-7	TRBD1	TGTGCCAGCAGCGCGAGCGGGACAGGGGCGGTGGACGAGCAGTACTTC	CASSASGTGAVDEQYF
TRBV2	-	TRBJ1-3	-	TGTGCCAGCAGAACTAGGGACTCTGGAAACACCATATATTTT	CASRTRDSGNTIYF
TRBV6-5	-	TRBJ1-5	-	TGTGCCAGCAGTTACAAGGCGGATAATCAGCCCCAGCATTTT	CASSYKADNQPQHF
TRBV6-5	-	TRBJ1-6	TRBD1	TGTGCCAGCAGTTCTACAGGGGGTAGTAATTCACCCCTCCACTTT	CASSSTGGSNSPLHF
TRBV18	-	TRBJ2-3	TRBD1	TGTGCCAGCTCACCCAGGACAGGGTTAGATACGCAGTATTTT	CASSPRTGLDTQYF
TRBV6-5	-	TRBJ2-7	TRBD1	TGTGCCAGCACCTGGGACAGGGGGATAGTGTACTTC	CASTWDRGIVYF
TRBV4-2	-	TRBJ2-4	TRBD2	TGTGCCAGCAGCCAAGTCAGGACTAGCGGGAGTCTAGCCAAAAACATTCAGTACTTC	CASSQVRTSGSLAKNIQYF
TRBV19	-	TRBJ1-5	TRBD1	TGTGCCAGTAGTATAGCAGGGGGCCATCAGCCCCAGCATTTT	CASSIAGGHQPQHF
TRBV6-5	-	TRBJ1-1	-	TGTGCCAGCAGGTTAAACACTGAAGCTTTCTTT	CASRLNTEAFF
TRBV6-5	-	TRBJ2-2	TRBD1	TGTGCCAGCAGTCTAGACAGGGGGGGAACCGGGGAGCTGTTTTTT	CASSLDRGGTGELFF
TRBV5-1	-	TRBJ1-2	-	TGCGCCAGCAGCAGGACAGTGGAGGCCTATGGCTACACCTTC	CASSRTVEAYGYTF
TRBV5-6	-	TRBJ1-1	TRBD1	TGTGCCAGCAGCATGGACAGGGGGTTGAACACTGAAGCTTTCTTT	CASSMDRGLNTEAFF
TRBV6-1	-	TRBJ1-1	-	TGTGCCAGCAGTGACGTTAACAGGGTACCTGAAGCTTTCTTT	CASSDVNRVPEAFF
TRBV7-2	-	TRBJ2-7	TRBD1	TGTGCCAGCAGCTACCCGGACAGGGGGGACTACGAGCAGTACTTC	CASSYPDRGDYEQYF
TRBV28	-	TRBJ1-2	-	TGTGCCAGCAGCAGGGAGGGGGGCTACACCTTC	CASSREGGYTF
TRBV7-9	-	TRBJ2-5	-	TGTGCCAGCAGCGCCGACAGGACCCAAGAGACCCAGTACTTC	CASSADRTQETQYF
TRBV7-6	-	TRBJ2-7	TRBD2	TGTGCCAGCAGCTTAGTTCCTAGCGGGCCAGCCTACGAGCAGTACTTC	CASSLVPSGPAYEQYF
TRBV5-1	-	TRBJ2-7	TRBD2	TGCGCCAGCAGCTTGGAAGCGAGCGGGGTGAGCTCCTACGAGCAGTACTTC	CASSLEASGVSSYEQYF
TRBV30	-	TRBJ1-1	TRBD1	TGTGCCTGGAATCAGGGGGGCTTCAACACTGAAGCTTTCTTT	CAWNQGGFNTEAFF
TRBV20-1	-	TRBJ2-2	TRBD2	TGCAGTGCTAGTTGGGGAAGCGGGGGCCCCGGGGAGCTGTTTTTT	CSASWGSGGPGELFF
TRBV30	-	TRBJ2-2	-	TGTGCCTGGACCTTACGGGGCGGGGAGCTGTTTTTT	CAWTLRGGELFF
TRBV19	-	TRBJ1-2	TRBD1	TGTGCCAGTAGTCTGCGACAGGGTAACTATGGCTACACCTTC	CASSLRQGNYGYTF
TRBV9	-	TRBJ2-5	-	TGTGCCAGCAGCGTTGGCCCCCGGGGAGAGACCCAGTACTTC	CASSVGPRGETQYF
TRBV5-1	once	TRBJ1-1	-	TGCGCCAGCAGCGGGGGAGGGTACACTGAAGCTTTCTTT	CASSGGGYTEAFF
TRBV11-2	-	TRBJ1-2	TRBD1	TGTGCCAGCAGCTCGGTCCGGGACAGGGACTATGGCTACACCTTC	CASSSVRDRDYGYTF
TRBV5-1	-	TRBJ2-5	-	TGCGCCAGCAGCTTCATCCAGGGGCTGAGAGAGACCCAGTACTTC	CASSFIQGLRETQYF
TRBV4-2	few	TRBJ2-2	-	TGTGCCAGCAGCCAACTACAGGGCGGGGAGCTGTTTTTT	CASSQLQGGELFF
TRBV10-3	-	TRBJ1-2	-	TGTGCCACCGTGGAGGGCCGAGACCAACCCGACTATGGCTACACCTTC	CATVEGRDQPDYGYTF
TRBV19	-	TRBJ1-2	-	TGTGCCAGTAGTACGTCCGACAGCAACTATGGCTACACCTTC	CASSTSDSNYGYTF
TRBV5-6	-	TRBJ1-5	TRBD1	TGTGCCAGCAGCGCAGGACAGGGCAGGTATAATCAGCCCCAGCATTTT	CASSAGQGRYNQPQHF
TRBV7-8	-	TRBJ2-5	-	TGTGCCAGCAGCTCGAGACACCCTTCAGAGACCCAGTACTTC	CASSSRHPSETQYF
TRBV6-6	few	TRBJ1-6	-	TGTGCCAGCAGTCCCCCGGGGGGGAGCTCCTATAATTCACCCCTCCACTTT	CASSPPGGSSYNSPLHF
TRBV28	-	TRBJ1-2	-	TGTGCCAGCAGTGAAAAGGGCCGCGGGATTAACTATGGCTACACCTTC	CASSEKGRGINYGYTF
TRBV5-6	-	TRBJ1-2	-	TGTGCCAGCAGCTTGTTCGGGAATAACTATGGCTACACCTTC	CASSLFGNNYGYTF
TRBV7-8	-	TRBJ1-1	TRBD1	TGTGCCAGCAGCCTAAGGGCAGGGGGGAACACTGAAGCTTTCTTT	CASSLRAGGNTEAFF